This section outlines one TCR beta chain sequence together with its context. Antigen unknown. Trimming cost V 5 bases and J 7 bases; bases outside gene matches: 15. The CDR3 consists of 16 residues. Germline V CDR1 and CDR2: SQVTM, ANQGSEA. The source of the sample is a study of beta chain features in type 1 diabetes. Looking at the study overall: Taken together, all samples contributed 107,917,701 examined sorted cells.

Every bit of the isolated RNA underwent reverse transcription, so sequencing read expressed TCRB transcripts. The study sequenced naive, central memory and regulatory T cell samples to an average of roughly 3.4 million reads. Some clones are missing from TCRdb's copy, which holds only in-frame ones; the method was immunoSEQ multiplex PCR. Of approximately 270,000 clones listed, roughly an eighth were seen once; the top ten hold approximately 0.015%. Isolation of CD4+ naive, central memory, regulatory and stem cell-like memory cells was achieved by sorting via CD45RO/CCR7/CD25/CD127/CD95/CD27. Study-level findings and limits: Type 1 diabetes patients had TCRB CDR3s that were shorter (moderately but significantly so) in all four CD4+ subsets. Researchers reported that naive, central memory and Treg TCRB repertoires appeared more similar in patients than in healthy donors.

This chain links TRBV29-1 with TRBJ2-2; TRBD2 agrees at 8 bases. Material: naive CD4+ T cells from blood. This TCR was sampled from a man younger than 40 with type 1 diabetes. In nucleotides, the CDR3 is TGCAGCGTTCGTCTCGCGGGAGGAGTTGATGGCGGGGAGCTGTTTTTT. It codes for CSVRLAGGVDGGELFF.